These 23 T cell receptor beta chains originate from one sample sequenced in a study of T-cell reconstitution after alpha-beta-depleted transplantation in children. Researchers prepared the TCRbeta library using unique molecular identifiers, the study reports. TCRdb reprocessed the PCR reads via MiXCR and lists one record per CDR3 protein. This table has 200,000 to 300,000 distinct CDR3 sequences, 20% to 30% appearing once. The sample here was PBMCs, taken before TCRalphabeta/CD19-depleted stem cell transplant. These TCRs come from a girl under 10 years old with Fanconi anemia, due to receive a stem cell transplant.

The rearrangement uses TRBV20-1 and TRBJ2-5, with D unclear. V was cut by 4 bases and J by 5 bases, with 8 bases left in between. The CDR3 covers 11 residues. CDR1 and CDR2 (germline): DFQATT, SNEGSKA (reference sequence). CDR3 region: CSAKISETQYF. The DNA of the CDR3 is TGCAGTGCTAAAATATCGGAGACCCAGTACTTC.

This clonotype came up many times. The chain's CDR3 is CSVGKPRASSYNEQFF. The DNA for the CDR3 is TGCAGCGTTGGAAAGCCCAGGGCTAGCTCCTACAATGAGCAGTTCTTC. The chain links TRBV29-1 to TRBJ2-1, with D possibly TRBD1 on 5 matching bases. The V end was cut by 4 bases, the J end by 0 bases, with 16 bases between. There are 16 residues in the CDR3. Per germline, CDR1 SQVTM and CDR2 ANQGSEA.

CDR3 loop: CATSRSIGRINQPQHF. The CDR3 nucleotides read TGTGCCACCAGCAGATCCATTGGACGTATCAATCAGCCCCAGCATTTT. The rearrangement uses TRBV15 and TRBJ1-5; D ambiguous. The CDR3 contains 16 residues. Trimming removed 2 bases from V and 3 bases from J, with 14 bases in between. Germline-derived CDR1 and CDR2 are LNHNV and YYDKDF (reference sequence).

This clonotype has just a few counts. The V gene is TRBV2, the J gene TRBJ2-1; D remains ambiguous. Trimming took off 8 bases at V and 4 bases at J, with 21 bases between the two ends. Germline V lookup: CDR1 SNHLY, CDR2 FYNNEI. CDR3 size: 16 residues. The CDR3 bases are TGTGCCAGCCTTACCGTTACGGTTCGCCGTTACAATGAGCAGTTCTTC. This sequence encodes CASLTVTVRRYNEQFF.

This clonotype was seen many times. The chain couples TRBV15 to TRBJ1-3; no definite D call. V was pared by 4 bases and J by 0 bases, with 1 base between. The germline V gene has CDR1 LNHNV and CDR2 YYDKDF (reference sequence). The CDR3 consists of 12 residues. CDR3 nucleotide sequence: TGTGCCACCAGCAACTCTGGAAACACCATATATTTT. It encodes CATSNSGNTIYF.

At least ten counts were recorded for this clonotype. This chain connects TRBV5-1 to TRBJ2-1; D is unresolved. Germline CDR1 reads SGHRS; CDR2 reads YFSETQ. The CDR3 runs 13 residues. V lost 4 bases and J 5 bases, leaving 10 bases between the germline ends. CDR3 in DNA: TGCGCCAGCAGCCCCACACCCGACAATGAGCAGTTCTTC. Translating it yields CASSPTPDNEQFF.

The chain joins TRBV29-1 to TRBJ2-7; 7 bases are a match to TRBD2. CDR1 and CDR2 from the germline V gene are SQVTM and ANQGSEA. The CDR3 runs 12 residues. The J segment lost 3 bases and the V segment lost 1 base, leaving 0 bases of the junction unmatched. The CDR3 DNA reads as TGCAGCGTTGAAGGGACTAGCTACGAGCAGTACTTC. Translating it yields CSVEGTSYEQYF.

This clonotype was observed at least ten times. The rearrangement uses TRBV28 and TRBJ1-5, with 7 bases that match TRBD1. The germline V gene encodes CDR1 MDHEN and CDR2 SYDVKM. This CDR3 is 16 amino acids long. Losses at the gene ends were 4 bases for V and 3 bases for J; bases not matched to a gene: 9. The CDR3 region is CASSYRQGRDNQPQHF. In DNA, the CDR3 is TGTGCCAGCAGTTACAGACAGGGTCGGGACAATCAGCCCCAGCATTTT.

This clonotype was seen at least ten times. This rearrangement joins TRBV7-2 to TRBJ2-3; 11 bases agree with TRBD2. J gave up 4 bases and V 3 bases, and 0 bases lay outside the gene matches. This CDR3 contains 14 residues. From germline, CDR1 is SGHTA and CDR2 FQGNSA. In DNA, the CDR3 is TGTGCCAGCAGCTTGGGACTAGCGGCAGATACGCAGTATTTT. This encodes CASSLGLAADTQYF.

This clonotype was detected many times. The rearrangement uses TRBV7-2 and TRBJ2-7; tentatively, D is TRBD1 (6 bases). The CDR3 runs to 14 residues. Germline CDR1 reads SGHTA; CDR2 reads FQGNSA. Trimming shortened V by 0 bases and J by 4 bases, and 10 bases separated the two germline ends. The CDR3 region has the DNA TGTGCCAGCAGCTTAGCGGGGGCCAAATACGAGCAGTACTTC. It yields the protein CASSLAGAKYEQYF.

This clonotype was observed a few times. The chain couples TRBV7-2 to TRBJ2-1; maybe TRBD1 (6 bases). CDR1 is SGHTA, CDR2 FQGNSA, per germline. V lost 9 bases, J lost 4 bases, and 16 bases lay in between. The CDR3 is 14 amino acids. The CDR3 loop is CASIVGAPYNEQFF. DNA of the CDR3: TGTGCCAGTATTGTGGGGGCCCCGTACAATGAGCAGTTCTTC.

This clonotype was observed many times. The CDR3 coding sequence is TGTGCCACCATGCCCGGGGGGCAGAGAACTGAAGCTTTCTTT. It yields the protein CATMPGGQRTEAFF. V is TRBV10-3 and J is TRBJ1-1, with a weak D call TRBD1 (6 bases). The CDR3 has 14 amino acids. Germline V gene lookup returns CDR1 ENHRY and CDR2 SYGVKD. Trimming left V 10 bases short and J 5 bases short, with 20 bases between.

This clonotype was detected ten times or more. CDR3 protein: CAISKGRIQETQYF. The CDR3 nucleotides are TGTGCCATCAGTAAGGGACGGATCCAAGAGACCCAGTACTTC. The chain carries TRBV10-3 and TRBJ2-5; the D call may be TRBD1 or TRBD2 (5 bases each). Germline V gives CDR1 ENHRY, CDR2 SYGVKD. V lost 5 bases, J lost 1 base, and 11 bases lay in between. The length of the CDR3 is 14 residues.

The table lists this clonotype with many counts. The V and J genes are TRBV29-1 and TRBJ2-5; tentative D call: TRBD1 (6 bases). The CDR3 length is 16 residues. V was cut by 3 bases and J by 5 bases, with 22 bases left in between. Germline CDR1 SQVTM, CDR2 ANQGSEA. The CDR3 protein is CSVERFGQGSGETQYF. The CDR3 DNA reads TGCAGCGTTGAGCGCTTTGGTCAGGGGTCGGGGGAGACCCAGTACTTC.

This clonotype was counted many times. The V call is TRBV5-1, the J call TRBJ2-1; D perhaps matches TRBD2 (5 bases). CDR3 size: 13 residues. Germline CDR1 and CDR2: SGHRS and YFSETQ. V lost 6 bases to trimming and J lost 6 bases, with 13 bases between them. The CDR3 spells CASKSRATNEQFF. The DNA for the CDR3 is TGCGCCAGCAAGTCGCGGGCGACCAATGAGCAGTTCTTC.

This chain joins TRBV6-1 and TRBJ2-5; D gene ambiguous. Trimming stripped 6 bases from V and 1 base from J, with 15 bases between. The CDR3 is made up of 15 amino acids. In germline, CDR1 is MNHNS, CDR2 SASEGT. CDR3 bases: TGTGCCAGCAGCCGACTTTGGCGGTCCCAAGAGACCCAGTACTTC. It is translated as CASSRLWRSQETQYF.

This rearrangement joins TRBV28 to TRBJ1-4, with no clear D. CDR3 size: 14 residues. Germline V lookup: CDR1 MDHEN, CDR2 SYDVKM. The germline V and J ends were trimmed by 6 bases and 4 bases, with 12 bases remaining between them. CDR3 protein: CASRYSSINEKLFF. For the CDR3, the DNA is TGTGCCAGCAGATACAGCTCCATTAATGAAAAACTGTTTTTT.

The gene calls are TRBV29-1 and TRBJ1-2; TRBD1 might be the D (6 bases). Between the trimmed V and J ends, which lost 3 bases and 3 bases, there was a span of 14 bases. Germline values: CDR1 SQVTM, CDR2 ANQGSEA. The CDR3 sequence is 14 residues long. CDR3 DNA sequence: TGCAGCGTTGAGGGGTACAGGGACCACTATGGCTACACCTTC. It yields the protein CSVEGYRDHYGYTF.

Many counts were recorded for this clonotype. V is TRBV29-1 and J is TRBJ2-3; 7 nucleotides match TRBD2. V lost 3 bases to trimming and J lost 2 bases; unmatched junction nucleotides: 5. Germline values: CDR1 SQVTM, CDR2 ANQGSEA. The CDR3 is 14 amino acids. This CDR3 reads CSVDTSAYTDTQYF. In DNA, the CDR3 is TGCAGCGTTGATACTAGCGCTTACACAGATACGCAGTATTTT.

The chain has TRBV5-6 and TRBJ2-5; TRBD2 aligns across 9 bases. The V gene end was trimmed by 4 bases and the J gene end by 5 bases; junction bases not matched to a gene: 12. The germline V gene has CDR1 SGHDT and CDR2 YYEEEE. CDR3 length: 16 amino acids. CDR3 nucleotide sequence: TGTGCCAGCAGCCCAGCCCTAGCGGGGTTAAGGGAGACCCAGTACTTC. It translates to CASSPALAGLRETQYF. The entire variable domain, with the rest obtained from reference TRBV5-6 and TRBJ2-5, is as follows: DAGVTQSPTHLIKTRGQQVTLRCSPKSGHDTVSWYQQALGQGPQFIFQYYEEEERQRGNFPDRFSGHQFPNYSSELNVNALLLGDSALYLCASSPALAGLRETQYFGPGTRLLVL.

The gene calls are TRBV20-1 and TRBJ2-5; D call uncertain. CDR1 is DFQATT, CDR2 SNEGSKA, per germline (reference sequence). Between the trimmed V and J ends, which lost 3 bases and 1 base, there was a span of 12 bases. This CDR3 is 14 amino acids long. The CDR3 protein is CSASPGPFQETQYF. The CDR3 region has the DNA TGCAGTGCTAGCCCCGGCCCTTTCCAAGAGACCCAGTACTTC.

With respect to this clonotype: One junction end disagrees with the germline gene, perhaps due to a read error. The chain employs TRBV7-8 and TRBJ2-5, with TRBD1 identical over 8 bases. The CDR3 spans 14 residues. CDR1 SGHVS and CDR2 FQNEAQ come from the germline V gene. CDR3 in amino acids: CSSSLLDREETQYF. The CDR3 nucleotides are TGTTCCAGCAGCTTATTGGACAGGGAAGAGACCCAGTACTTC.

This clonotype was detected ten times or more. V and J are TRBV29-1 and TRBJ2-2, with D perhaps being TRBD1 or TRBD2 (5 bases each). The ends were cut back, 1 base at V and 1 base at J, with 19 bases in the middle. Germline loops: CDR1 SQVTM, CDR2 ANQGSEA. The CDR3 contains 18 residues. The CDR3 region is CSVEGARNLRGNTGELFF. The CDR3 nucleotides are TGCAGCGTTGAAGGTGCCCGTAATTTGAGGGGGAACACCGGGGAGCTGTTTTTT.